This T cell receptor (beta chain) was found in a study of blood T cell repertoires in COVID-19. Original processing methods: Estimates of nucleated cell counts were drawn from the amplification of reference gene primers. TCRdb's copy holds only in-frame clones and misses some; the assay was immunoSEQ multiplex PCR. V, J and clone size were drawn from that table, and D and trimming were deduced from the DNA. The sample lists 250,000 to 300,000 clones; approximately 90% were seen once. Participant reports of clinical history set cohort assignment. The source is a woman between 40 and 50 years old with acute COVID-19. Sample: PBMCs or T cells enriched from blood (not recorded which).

The CDR3 nucleotides read TGTGCCAGCAGCTTAAGGGGGCGTGGGCCTAGCGGGAGACACGAGCAGTACTTC. Protein: CASSLRGRGPSGRHEQYF. The chain uses TRBV7-2 and TRBJ2-7; 10 bases match TRBD2. Germline CDR1 and CDR2: SGHTA and FQGNSA. Trimming cost V 2 bases and J 5 bases; bases outside gene matches: 15. The length of the CDR3 is 18 residues.